This record covers a single T cell receptor (beta chain). The entry originates in a study of control samples from healthy donors and cancer patients. Sequencing used immunoSEQ multiplex PCR; TCRdb keeps in-frame clones, though not all of them. The sample includes over 150,000 clones, around 92% of them seen just once. The TCR was taken from a woman aged 35 to 49 in good health. Input material: blood.

Here the CDR3 DNA reads TGTGCCAGCCCGCGTCTGGGGGTCTTATCCTACAATGAGCAGTTCTTC. Its protein product is CASPRLGVLSYNEQFF. The chain is built from TRBV5-6 and TRBJ2-1; possibly TRBD1 or TRBD2 for D (5 bases each). This CDR3 region has 16 residues. V lost 7 bases to trimming and J lost 1 base, with 18 bases between them. Germline CDR1 SGHDT, CDR2 YYEEEE.